This TCR beta chain was sequenced for a study of T cell repertoires in cytomegalovirus infection. The wider study: CMV epitopes that were recently identified and HLA-C-restricted were used alongside well-studied HLA-B-restricted ones. Study-level results: HLA-C-restricted CMV-specific TCR beta clonotypes were dominant in the ex vivo response.

TCRdb re-called the reads with MiXCR, one entry per CDR3 protein. The repertoire holds about 770,000 distinct CDR3 sequences, with just under 30% as singletons. This clonotype was recorded a few times. The antigen is unknown. This CDR3 is 12 amino acids long. V was pared by 2 bases and J by 10 bases, with 9 bases between. Germline-derived CDR1 and CDR2 are MNHEY and SVGEGT. This TCR was sampled from a human donor in good health (CMV status not recorded). Some clones in this sample may be carry-over from other donors' samples. This specimen consisted of cultured CD8+ T cells from PBMCs, obtained from culture after CMV antigen stimulation. The V gene is TRBV6-2 or TRBV6-3, the J gene TRBJ2-4, with D possibly called TRBD1 or TRBD2 (5 bases each). CDR3 in amino acids: CASSYGTEIQYF. In DNA form, the CDR3 reads TGTGCCAGCAGTTACGGGACGGAGATTCAGTACTTC.